Each of the 29 T cell receptor beta chains below was sequenced from the same sample in a study of cytomegalovirus exposure and HLA in healthy donors. PCR was performed using 60 Vbeta and 13 Jbeta primers. Sequenced by immunoSEQ multiplex PCR; TCRdb stores in-frame clones only, minus some. The table includes about 120,000 clones, 79% detected once. The material sequenced was PBMCs. Every receptor here comes from a man in his thirties or forties in good health and CMV-seropositive.

Note on this clone: Mismatch with germline at one junction end may stem from a read error. This chain joins TRBV7-9 and TRBJ1-4; 10 bases map to TRBD1. The CDR3 consists of 12 residues. The V gene's germline CDR1 is SEHNR and CDR2 FQNEAQ (reference sequence). In nucleotides, the CDR3 is TGTTCCAGCAGCTTAGGGACAGGGGCGCTGTTTTTT. This codes for CSSSLGTGALFF.

This rearrangement joins TRBV6-5 to TRBJ2-7; 7 nucleotides agree with TRBD2. V was pared by 3 bases and J by 4 bases, with 6 bases of the junction left unmatched. The V gene's germline CDR1 is MNHEY and CDR2 SVGAGI. There are 14 residues in the CDR3. The DNA of the CDR3 is TGTGCCAGCAGTTATTTTGGCGGGGGTTACGAGCAGTACTTC. Translating gives CASSYFGGGYEQYF.

CDR3 sequence reads: CASSFLNRNEQFF. In DNA form, the CDR3 reads TGTGCCAGCAGCTTCTTAAATCGGAATGAGCAGTTCTTC. The V call is TRBV7-2, the J call TRBJ2-1, with D unresolved. Between the trimmed V and J ends, which lost 3 bases and 7 bases, there was a span of 10 bases. The CDR3 loop spans 13 amino acids. CDR1 and CDR2 (germline): SGHTA, FQGNSA.

This clone occurred once. The chain carries TRBV7-2 and TRBJ2-3, with D maybe TRBD1 (5 bases). Germline assignment: CDR1 SGHTA and CDR2 FQGNSA. This CDR3 has 14 residues. Trimming removed 6 bases at V and 1 base at J, with 11 bases between. As DNA, the CDR3 is TGTGCCAGCAGTTGGCGGACACGCACAGATACGCAGTATTTT. This encodes CASSWRTRTDTQYF.

This chain uses TRBV7-8 with TRBJ2-5; D perhaps matches TRBD1 (5 bases). The J call could be wrong; TRBJ2-7 is a better fit for the DNA end. This CDR3 spans 13 amino acids. Looked up from germline, CDR1 is SGHVS and CDR2 is FQNEAQ. CDR3 DNA: TGTGCCAGCAGCTTGGGGCTGGGCTACGAGCAGTACTTC. Encoded protein: CASSLGLGYEQYF.

The V gene is TRBV4-2, the J gene TRBJ2-5; D is uncertain. Germline V gene sequence: CDR1 LGHNA, CDR2 YNFKEQ. The V and J ends lost 4 bases and 4 bases respectively, with 13 bases between them. This CDR3 is 14 amino acids long. This CDR3 reads CASSPSRLGETQYF. CDR3 nucleotide sequence: TGTGCCAGCAGCCCCTCTAGGTTAGGAGAGACCCAGTACTTC.

This rearrangement joins TRBV6-6 to TRBJ1-5, with a tentative D call TRBD1 (6 bases). This CDR3 comprises 12 residues. Trimming left V 10 bases short and J 4 bases short, with 11 bases between. Germline loops: CDR1 MNHNY, CDR2 SVGAGI (reference sequence). Here the CDR3 DNA reads TGTGCCACCCGAGGACAGAATCAGCCCCAGCATTTT. This translates into CATRGQNQPQHF.

On this clone itself: At one end, the junction sequence differs from germline, possibly due to a read error. This chain uses TRBV9 with TRBJ2-6; TRBD1 agrees at 7 bases. Germline CDR1 SGDLS, CDR2 YYNGEE. The CDR3 loop spans 15 amino acids. The CDR3 is CASSVTGAGANGLTF. In DNA form, the CDR3 reads TGTGCCAGCAGCGTAACAGGGGCCGGGGCCAACGGCCTGACTTTC.

The CDR3 bases are TGTGCCAGTAGTATAGGACAGTACTATAGCAATCAGCCCCAGCATTTT. It encodes CASSIGQYYSNQPQHF. This chain connects TRBV19 to TRBJ1-5; tentatively, D is TRBD1 (5 bases). Per germline, CDR1 LNHDA and CDR2 SQIVND (reference sequence). Trimming took off 1 base at V and 0 bases at J, with 10 bases between the two ends. The CDR3 has 16 residues.

This chain connects TRBV5-1 to TRBJ1-1; TRBD1 might be the D (5 bases). The length of the CDR3 is 13 residues. In germline, CDR1 is SGHRS, CDR2 YFSETQ. V lost 4 bases and J lost 1, with 8 bases in between. The CDR3 bases are TGCGCCAGCAGCCCGGACAAGAACACTGAAGCTTTCTTT. It is translated as CASSPDKNTEAFF.

The chain uses TRBV7-9 and TRBJ2-1; TRBD2 matches at 9 bases. The length of the CDR3 is 16 residues. The germline V gene has CDR1 SEHNR and CDR2 FQNEAQ (reference sequence). Germline trimming cut 11 bases from V and 0 bases from J; bases unmatched to any gene: 11. CDR3 sequence: CASSGLARSSYNEQFF. CDR3 bases: TGTGCCTCCAGCGGACTAGCGAGGAGCTCCTACAATGAGCAGTTCTTC.

This clone was picked up one time. CDR3 DNA: TGTGCCAGCAGCGTATTTTCGGGGGTAGGGGCCGGGGAGCTGTTTTTT. Protein: CASSVFSGVGAGELFF. The chain has TRBV9 and TRBJ2-2, with D possibly TRBD2 on 6 matching bases. The germline V gene encodes CDR1 SGDLS and CDR2 YYNGEE. V lost 1 base, J lost 6 bases, and 16 bases lay in between. This CDR3 has 16 amino acids.

The chain employs TRBV7-8 and TRBJ1-4; D uncertain. This CDR3 comprises 14 residues. Germline CDR1 and CDR2: SGHVS and FQNEAQ. Trimming pared 7 bases from V and 4 bases from J, leaving 13 bases between. CDR3 residues: CASTPDGNNEKLFF. In DNA, the CDR3 is TGTGCCAGCACCCCGGACGGGAATAATGAAAAACTGTTTTTT.

This clone was recorded a few times. The rearrangement joins TRBV4-1 to TRBJ2-1; 10 bases fit TRBD2. With 4 bases clipped from V and 8 bases from J, the junction kept 8 bases outside the gene matches. Germline assignment: CDR1 MGHRA and CDR2 YSYEKL. This CDR3 region has 15 residues. The CDR3 DNA is TGCGCCAGCAGCCCTGGGCTAGCGGGAGCCTATGAGCAGTTCTTC. Amino acid sequence: CASSPGLAGAYEQFF.

The chain joins TRBV7-3 to TRBJ2-1; 8 bases align to TRBD2. Germline V gene sequence: CDR1 SGHTA, CDR2 FQGTGA. J was trimmed by 4 bases and V by 5 bases; bases with no gene match: 10. CDR3 length: 16 amino acids. CDR3 in amino acids: CASSRGGSGIYNEQFF. Here the CDR3 DNA reads TGTGCCAGCAGCAGAGGAGGTAGCGGGATATACAATGAGCAGTTCTTC.

The chain combines TRBV4-3 with TRBJ2-2; D is possibly TRBD2 (6 bases). Germline lookup yields CDR1 LGHNA and CDR2 YSLEER. The CDR3 is made up of 16 amino acids. Trimming left V 4 bases short and J 3 bases short, with 15 bases between. CDR3 sequence (DNA): TGCGCCAGCAGCCGAACGGAGGGAGATTACACCGGGGAGCTGTTTTTT. It encodes CASSRTEGDYTGELFF.

V gene TRBV4-3 combines with J gene TRBJ1-1; D unclear. The CDR3 sequence is 15 residues long. CDR1 is LGHNA and CDR2 is YSLEER in the germline V gene. The ends were cut back, 4 bases at V and 1 base at J, with 13 bases in the middle. CDR3 amino acids: CASSLGPATNTEAFF. The DNA of the CDR3 is TGCGCCAGCAGCCTTGGGCCGGCGACGAACACTGAAGCTTTCTTT.

As concerns this clone: The junction differs from germline at one of its ends, possibly a read error. The CDR3 protein is CASSPHFFGILYGQYF. For the CDR3, the DNA is TGTGCCAGCAGTCCGCATTTTTTCGGGATTTTGTACGGGCAGTACTTC. The chain combines TRBV28 with TRBJ2-7; D perhaps matches TRBD2 (5 bases). Germline CDR1 reads MDHEN; CDR2 reads SYDVKM. CDR3 length equals 16 residues.

The genes are TRBV6-4 and TRBJ2-2, with TRBD1 matching over 8 bases. Germline loops: CDR1 MRHNA, CDR2 SNTAGT. This CDR3 has 16 amino acids. V shed 0 bases, J shed 5 bases, and the junction held 5 bases outside the gene matches. The DNA for the CDR3 is TGTGCCAGCAGTGACTCTCCGGACAGGGTAACCGGGGAGCTGTTTTTT. Its translation: CASSDSPDRVTGELFF.

The chain couples TRBV29-1 to TRBJ2-3, with 8 bases fitting TRBD1. The V segment lost 5 bases and the J segment 8 bases; nucleotides outside the gene matches: 15. The CDR3 contains 15 residues. Per the germline V gene, CDR1 is SQVTM and CDR2 is ANQGSEA. CDR3 sequence: CSVFAPGQVMGTQYF. The CDR3 coding sequence is TGCAGCGTTTTCGCCCCGGGACAGGTGATGGGTACGCAGTATTTT.

This clone was picked up a small number of times. The rearrangement joins TRBV11-1 to TRBJ2-7, with 12 bases fitting TRBD1. Trimming took 5 bases from V and 5 from J; bases not matched to a gene: 7. This CDR3 region has 15 residues. From germline, CDR1 is SGHAT and CDR2 FQDESV (reference sequence). The CDR3 nucleotides are TGTGCCAGCAGCAGATCCGGGACAGGGGGCGACGAGCAGTACTTC. Translating it yields CASSRSGTGGDEQYF.

The chain employs TRBV19 and TRBJ1-5, with D unresolved. This CDR3 has 16 amino acids. Germline CDR1 reads LNHDA; CDR2 reads SQIVND (reference sequence). V was shortened by 2 bases and J by 0 bases, with 11 bases between the two germline ends. The CDR3 DNA sequence: TGTGCCAGTAGTATACGGGGATCTTATAGCAATCAGCCCCAGCATTTT. Translating it yields CASSIRGSYSNQPQHF.

This chain uses TRBV28 with TRBJ2-5, with D tentatively TRBD2 (6 bases). The germline V gene has CDR1 MDHEN and CDR2 SYDVKM. V lost 6 bases to trimming and J lost 4 bases, with 15 bases between them. The CDR3 has 14 residues. The CDR3 reads CASRGGIIRETQYF. CDR3 DNA: TGTGCCAGCAGGGGGGGAATTATCCGAGAGACCCAGTACTTC.

This clone was seen only once. The chain employs TRBV7-2 and TRBJ2-1; TRBD2 agrees at 7 bases. Germline CDR1 SGHTA, CDR2 FQGNSA. The CDR3 has 16 amino acids. Trimming cost V 3 bases and J 5 bases; bases outside gene matches: 10. The CDR3, as DNA: TGTGCCAGCAGCTTCTTTGGGGGGGAGGGTCACAATGAGCAGTTCTTC. It translates to CASSFFGGEGHNEQFF.

The rearrangement joins TRBV7-8 to TRBJ2-5; D gene ambiguous. This CDR3 region has 14 residues. Germline CDR1 SGHVS, CDR2 FQNEAQ. Trimming stripped 5 bases from V and 1 base from J, with 11 bases between. The CDR3 region is CASSLLLLQETQYF. CDR3 nucleotide sequence: TGTGCCAGCAGCCTACTCCTCCTCCAAGAGACCCAGTACTTC.

This clone was counted between two and nine times. The chain couples TRBV11-3 to TRBJ2-1, with 9 bases fitting TRBD2. The V gene's germline CDR1 is SGHNT and CDR2 YENEEA. V shed 2 bases, J shed 3 bases, and the junction held 14 bases outside the gene matches. The CDR3 covers 19 residues. The CDR3 spells CASSLKWRLAGPIYNEQFF. The CDR3 DNA is TGTGCCAGCAGCTTAAAGTGGCGTCTAGCGGGGCCTATCTACAATGAGCAGTTCTTC. The whole variable domain, filled in from reference TRBV11-3 and TRBJ2-1, reads EAGVVQSPRYKIIEKKQPVAFWCNPISGHNTLYWYLQNLGQGPELLIRYENEEAVDDSQLPKDRFSAERLKGVDSTLKIQPAELGDSAVYLCASSLKWRLAGPIYNEQFFGPGTRLTVL.

J is TRBJ2-7 and V is TRBV29-1, with 12 bases identical to TRBD1. Germline-derived CDR1 and CDR2 are SQVTM and ANQGSEA. Germline trimming cut 7 bases from V and 2 bases from J; bases unmatched to any gene: 6. CDR3 length: 14 residues. This CDR3 is CSAGTGGVPYEQYF. The DNA for the CDR3 is TGCAGCGCCGGGACAGGGGGCGTTCCCTACGAGCAGTACTTC.

The J gene is TRBJ1-5, the V gene TRBV29-1, with 10 bases matching TRBD1. This CDR3 spans 14 amino acids. CDR1 and CDR2 (germline): SQVTM, ANQGSEA. The V gene end was trimmed by 7 bases and the J gene end by 6 bases; junction bases not matched to a gene: 9. The CDR3 spells CSARQGAEGQPQHF. DNA for the CDR3: TGCAGCGCTCGACAGGGGGCAGAGGGTCAGCCCCAGCATTTT.

A few counts support this clone. The rearrangement links TRBV9 to TRBJ2-3, with D possibly being TRBD2 (6 bases). Germline CDR1 is SGDLS and CDR2 is YYNGEE. The CDR3 has 15 residues. The ends were cut back, 3 bases at V and 1 base at J, with 12 bases in the middle. DNA for the CDR3: TGTGCCAGCAGCGATCTAGCGTCTGGCACAGATACGCAGTATTTT. It is translated as CASSDLASGTDTQYF.